This entry describes one T cell receptor (beta chain). The sample is drawn from a study of blood T cell repertoires in COVID-19. V was cut by 1 base and J by 6 bases, with 10 bases left in between. Germline V CDR1 and CDR2: LGHDT, YNNKEL (reference sequence). The CDR3 is made up of 14 amino acids. Original methodology: Amplification of reference gene primers was used by the study to estimate nucleated cell counts. Clones were sequenced by immunoSEQ multiplex PCR, and TCRdb holds only the in-frame ones, with some missing. The D gene and trimming were derived from the DNA, and the V and J assignments and clone size from that table. The repertoire has under 200,000 clones, over 90% of them found once; the top ten carry roughly 0.56%.

The TCR comes from a man in his fifties or sixties with acute or convalescent COVID-19. The chain recombines TRBV3-1 (or the pseudogene TRBV3-2) with TRBJ1-5; tentative D call: TRBD1 (5 bases). The sample was peripheral blood. CDR3 region: CASSQGGRGQPQHF. CDR3 bases: TGTGCCAGCAGCCAAGGGGGAAGGGGTCAGCCCCAGCATTTT.